What follows are 16 T cell receptor beta chains derived from one specimen sequenced in a study of shared clonotypes between healthy human individuals. TCRdb's copy holds only in-frame clones and misses some; the assay was immunoSEQ multiplex PCR. The table records around 2.1 million clones, around 93% of them present only once. Terminally differentiated effector memory CD45RA+ cells were excluded from the naive CD8 cells, which were CD45RO-negative and positively selected for CCR7. Material: naive CD8+ T cells from PBMCs. These receptors came from a man between 18 and 29 years old in good health. Some clones in this sample may be carry-over from other donors' samples.

This clone occurred once. The chain combines TRBV9 with TRBJ2-7; 13 bases are shared with TRBD2. The CDR3 is 18 amino acids. V trimming: 0 bases; J trimming: 4 bases; junction bases outside the gene matches: 10. Per the germline V gene, CDR1 is SGDLS and CDR2 is YYNGEE. CDR3 nucleotide sequence: TGTGCCAGCAGCGTAGGCCCAACTAGCGGGAGGGCCGTGTACGAGCAGTACTTC. Its translation: CASSVGPTSGRAVYEQYF.

The chain recombines TRBV10-2 with TRBJ1-1, with unresolved D. Per germline, CDR1 WSHSY and CDR2 SAAADI. CDR3 length equals 12 residues. Between the trimmed V and J ends, which lost 2 bases and 6 bases, there was a span of 7 bases. CDR3 residues: CASSEDGAEAFF. CDR3 nucleotide sequence: TGCGCCAGCAGTGAGGACGGCGCTGAAGCTTTCTTT.

The sample holds one count of this clone. The chain has TRBV7-6 and TRBJ1-1, with D perhaps matching TRBD1 (5 bases). Germline CDR1 SGHVS, CDR2 FNYEAQ. Trimming shortened V by 5 bases and J by 8 bases, and 15 bases separated the two germline ends. The CDR3 runs to 13 residues. The CDR3 spells CASSPGTGTEAFF. The CDR3 bases are TGTGCCAGCAGCCCAGGGACGGGTACAGAAGCTTTCTTT.

This clone was found once. J is TRBJ2-4 and V is TRBV7-9; 10 bases agree with TRBD2. CDR1 is SEHNR, CDR2 FQNEAQ, per germline (reference sequence). Trimming removed 5 bases from V and 5 bases from J; junction bases left unmatched: 12. The CDR3 totals 17 residues. The CDR3 region is CASSILDKREGQNIQYF. The CDR3 bases are TGTGCCAGCAGCATCCTTGATAAGCGGGAGGGCCAAAACATTCAGTACTTC.

The rearrangement uses TRBV9 and TRBJ1-3; 7 nucleotides line up with TRBD1. V gave up 5 bases and J gave up 2 bases; unmatched junction bases: 7. This CDR3 comprises 15 residues. From germline, CDR1 is SGDLS and CDR2 YYNGEE. In DNA form, the CDR3 reads TGTGCCAGCAGTTCGGACAGGTCACCTGGAAACACCATATATTTT. Translation: CASSSDRSPGNTIYF.

This clone is a singleton in its sample. Germline is not matched at one junction end, which may reflect a read error. This rearrangement joins TRBV5-3 to TRBJ1-1; D unclear. Being an ORF, TRBV5-3 has a function that is uncertain. The CDR3 has 13 residues. This CDR3 is CASSWVVWTEAFF. The CDR3 DNA follows: TGTGCCAGCAGCTGGGTGGTATGGACTGAAGCTTTCTTT.

The chain carries TRBV7-8 and TRBJ2-7; 8 bases agree with TRBD1. The V gene's germline CDR1 is SGHVS and CDR2 FQNEAQ. The CDR3 length is 15 residues. The J segment lost 4 bases and the V segment lost 3 bases, leaving 8 bases of the junction unmatched. DNA for the CDR3: TGTGCCAGCAGCTTTTGGACAGGGAAGATGTACGAGCAGTACTTC. Protein sequence: CASSFWTGKMYEQYF.

CDR3 DNA: TGTGCCAGTGGGGGCGACGGCACCTGGGGGGAGCTGTTTTTT. It yields the protein CASGGDGTWGELFF. The V gene is TRBV19, the J gene TRBJ2-2; maybe TRBD1 (6 bases). The CDR3 has 14 amino acids. Germline V gene lookup returns CDR1 LNHDA and CDR2 SQIVND (reference sequence). Trimming took off 8 bases at V and 8 bases at J, with 18 bases between the two ends.

The sample holds a few counts of this clone. The chain is built from TRBV5-6 and TRBJ1-1; D gene ambiguous. V was pared by 0 bases and J by 1 base, with 7 bases between. The germline gives CDR1 SGHDT, CDR2 YYEEEE. The CDR3 is 14 residues long. This chain's CDR3 is CASSLVGENTEAFF. CDR3 nucleotide sequence: TGTGCCAGCAGCTTGGTGGGCGAGAACACTGAAGCTTTCTTT.

This clone was counted only a few times. The gene calls are TRBV7-3 and TRBJ1-1; D possibly corresponds to TRBD1 (5 bases). Germline V gene lookup returns CDR1 SGHTA and CDR2 FQGTGA. Trimming pared 5 bases from V and 0 bases from J, leaving 13 bases between. CDR3 length: 15 amino acids. CDR3 residues: CASSGWQGLNTEAFF. The CDR3 DNA reads TGTGCCAGCAGCGGATGGCAGGGCCTGAACACTGAAGCTTTCTTT.

The V and J genes are TRBV4-1 and TRBJ2-2; 8 nucleotides align to TRBD1. CDR3 length: 21 residues. Germline CDR1 and CDR2: MGHRA and YSYEKL. Trimming took 2 bases from V and 1 from J; bases not matched to a gene: 18. This CDR3 is CASSQPFLGQDKFGNTGELFF. The CDR3 DNA reads as TGCGCCAGCAGCCAACCGTTCTTGGGACAGGATAAGTTCGGGAACACCGGGGAGCTGTTTTTT.

The rearrangement links TRBV27 to TRBJ1-2; 11 bases line up with TRBD1. The V and J ends lost 6 bases and 1 base, in that order; junction bases with no gene match: 10. The germline CDR1 and CDR2 sequences are MNHEY and SMNVEV (reference sequence). The CDR3 has 17 amino acids. CDR3 protein: CASRKGTGGTFNYGYTF. DNA for the CDR3: TGTGCCAGCAGAAAAGGGACAGGGGGGACCTTTAACTATGGCTACACCTTC.

V is TRBV2 and J is TRBJ2-7; 11 positions match TRBD2. J was trimmed by 3 bases and V by 3 bases; bases with no gene match: 1. The length of the CDR3 is 14 residues. CDR1 and CDR2 (germline): SNHLY, FYNNEI. As DNA, the CDR3 is TGTGCCAGCAGTGAGACTAGCGGGATCTACGAGCAGTACTTC. It specifies CASSETSGIYEQYF.

This rearrangement joins TRBV2 to TRBJ2-7; D may be TRBD2 (6 bases). In germline, CDR1 is SNHLY, CDR2 FYNNEI. The ends were cut back, 6 bases at V and 5 bases at J, with 11 bases in the middle. The CDR3 spans 12 residues. CDR3 loop: CASSLGGNEQYF. Written as DNA, the CDR3 is TGTGCCAGCAGCCTTGGGGGGAACGAGCAGTACTTC.

This chain connects TRBV6-5 to TRBJ1-2, with D possibly being TRBD1 (5 bases). The V end lost 3 bases, the J end lost 2 bases, and 16 bases lay between the germline ends. Per germline, CDR1 MNHEY and CDR2 SVGAGI. There are 16 residues in the CDR3. The CDR3 reads CASSYTLGAINYGYTF. Written as DNA, the CDR3 is TGTGCCAGCAGTTATACGCTAGGGGCCATAAACTATGGCTACACCTTC.

V and J are TRBV30 and TRBJ2-7; 8 bases align to TRBD2. The junction had 7 bases not matched to a gene; V was cut back by 6 bases and J by 6 bases. Germline CDR1 and CDR2: GTSNPN and SVGIG (reference sequence). The CDR3 is 12 amino acids. The chain's CDR3 is CACNGRAGEQYF. The CDR3 DNA sequence: TGTGCCTGTAACGGGAGGGCCGGCGAGCAGTACTTC.